The T cell receptor beta chain described here comes from a study of CD8+CD57+ T cells in acquired aplastic anemia. Study information: Roughly 3.2 ug was the average amount of DNA from sorted CD4+ and CD8+ cells. Healthy donor CD4+ samples were sequenced to a depth that averaged around 9.8 million reads. Study conclusions and caveats: Around 29 shared CD8+ CDR3s appeared highly expressed within patients' immunodominant clones. Patients were compared with controls for CD8+ Simpson's diversity, and no significant difference emerged.

Researchers used genomic DNA as the template to profile TCR beta VDJ and CDR3. TCRdb recomputed calls from the reads with MiXCR, one row per CDR3 protein. This sample has about 130,000 distinct CDR3 sequences; around 48% occur once, and the top ten carry roughly 2.7%. Per the germline V gene, CDR1 is LNHNV and CDR2 is YYDKDF (reference sequence). Trimming shortened V by 5 bases and J by 6 bases, and 14 bases separated the two germline ends. The CDR3 extends over 13 amino acids. This clonotype was detected ten times or more. As yet, its antigen is unknown. The source material was sorted CD4+, CD8+, or CD8+CD57+ T cells (not recorded which) from PBMCs. The V and J genes are TRBV15 and TRBJ2-7; no clear D gene. The clonotype originates from a human donor in good health, serving as a control. The CDR3 is CATSGSGYSEQYF. Written as DNA, the CDR3 is TGTGCCACCAGCGGTTCCGGGTATAGCGAGCAGTACTTC.